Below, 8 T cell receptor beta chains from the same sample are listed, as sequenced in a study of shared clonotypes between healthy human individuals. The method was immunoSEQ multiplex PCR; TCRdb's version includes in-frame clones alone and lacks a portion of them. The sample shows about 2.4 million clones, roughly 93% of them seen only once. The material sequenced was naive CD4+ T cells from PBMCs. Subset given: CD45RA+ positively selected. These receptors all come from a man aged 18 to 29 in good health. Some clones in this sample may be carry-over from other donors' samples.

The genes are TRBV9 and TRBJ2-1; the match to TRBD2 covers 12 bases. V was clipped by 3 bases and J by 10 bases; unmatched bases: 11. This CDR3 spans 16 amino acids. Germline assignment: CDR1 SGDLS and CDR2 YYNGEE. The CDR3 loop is CASSGLAGGTPMEQFF. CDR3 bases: TGTGCCAGCAGCGGTCTAGCGGGAGGGACCCCTATGGAGCAGTTCTTC.

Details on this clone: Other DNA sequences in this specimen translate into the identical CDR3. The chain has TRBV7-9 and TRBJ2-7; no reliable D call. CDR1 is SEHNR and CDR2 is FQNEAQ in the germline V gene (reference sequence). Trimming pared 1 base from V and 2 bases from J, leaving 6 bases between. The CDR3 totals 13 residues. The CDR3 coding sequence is TGTGCCAGCAGCTTAGGCAGGACCTACGAGCAGTACTTC. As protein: CASSLGRTYEQYF.

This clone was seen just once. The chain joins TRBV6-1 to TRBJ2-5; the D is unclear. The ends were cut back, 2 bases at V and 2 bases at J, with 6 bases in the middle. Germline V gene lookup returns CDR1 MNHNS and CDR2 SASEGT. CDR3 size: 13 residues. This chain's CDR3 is CASSERQQETQYF. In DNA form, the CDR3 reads TGTGCCAGCAGTGAACGGCAGCAAGAGACCCAGTACTTC.

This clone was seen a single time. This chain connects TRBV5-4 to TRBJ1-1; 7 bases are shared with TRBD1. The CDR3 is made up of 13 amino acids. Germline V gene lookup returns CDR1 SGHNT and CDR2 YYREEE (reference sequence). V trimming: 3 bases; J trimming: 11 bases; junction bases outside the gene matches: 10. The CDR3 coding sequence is TGTGCCAGCAGCTCCGGGACAGTAAGGTTGGCTTTCTTT. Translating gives CASSSGTVRLAFF.

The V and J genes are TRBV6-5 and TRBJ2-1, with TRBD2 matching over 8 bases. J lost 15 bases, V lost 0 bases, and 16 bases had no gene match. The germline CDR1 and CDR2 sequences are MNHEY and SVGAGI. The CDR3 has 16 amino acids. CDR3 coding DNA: TGTGCCAGCAGTTACTCGTATAATTCTGCGGGAGGCCCTCCGTTCTTC. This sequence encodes CASSYSYNSAGGPPFF.

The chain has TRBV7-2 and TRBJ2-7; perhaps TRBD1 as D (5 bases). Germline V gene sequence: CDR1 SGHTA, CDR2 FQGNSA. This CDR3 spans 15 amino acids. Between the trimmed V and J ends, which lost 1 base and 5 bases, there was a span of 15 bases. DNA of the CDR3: TGTGCCAGCAGCTTAGGCTTCAGGGCCGGCGACGAGCAGTACTTC. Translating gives CASSLGFRAGDEQYF.

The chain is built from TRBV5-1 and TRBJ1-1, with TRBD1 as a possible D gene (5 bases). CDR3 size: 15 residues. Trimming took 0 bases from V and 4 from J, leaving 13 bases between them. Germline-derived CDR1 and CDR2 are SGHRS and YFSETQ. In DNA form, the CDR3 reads TGCGCCAGCAGCTTGGTGGCGGCTGGGGGCACTGAAGCTTTCTTT. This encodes CASSLVAAGGTEAFF.

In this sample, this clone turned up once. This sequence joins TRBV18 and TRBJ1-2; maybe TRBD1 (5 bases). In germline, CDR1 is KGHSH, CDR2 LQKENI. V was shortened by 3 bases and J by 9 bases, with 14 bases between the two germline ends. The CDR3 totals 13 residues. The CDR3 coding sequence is TGTGCCAGCTCACCGGGACTGGACGGGAGCTACACCTTC. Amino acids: CASSPGLDGSYTF.